Listed below are T cell receptor beta chains from one sample, sequenced in a study of cytomegalovirus exposure and HLA in healthy donors. Here immunoSEQ multiplex PCR was the method, and the copy in TCRdb shows in-frame clones only, minus some. The sample holds 150,000 to 200,000 clones; approximately 71% are singletons and the top ten take less than 11%. Sequenced input: PBMCs. These receptors were taken from a man aged 30-40 years in good health and CMV-seropositive. CDR3s include the opening cysteine and the closing phenylalanine or tryptophan. The D gene is left open where the match is weak. Not every row has a clone size; where given, it reads once, few, many or a size class.

J | size | V | D | DNA | CDR3
TRBJ2-6 | NA | TRBV19 | TRBD1 | TGTGCCAGTAGCCTCGACAGGGTTACTGGGGCCAACGTCCTGACTTTC | CASSLDRVTGANVLTF
TRBJ1-5 | NA | TRBV19 | TRBD1 | TGTGCCAGTAGTCCAATCCGGGACAGGGGGTCGGGTCAGCCCCAGCATTTT | CASSPIRDRGSGQPQHF
TRBJ2-1 | NA | TRBV19 | NA | TGTGCCAGTAGTAGCGGTATTTGGAATGAGCAGTTCTTC | CASSSGIWNEQFF
TRBJ2-1 | NA | TRBV11-3 | TRBD2 | TGTGCCAGCAGCTCCACGATAGCGGGAGTGAGTAATGAGCAGTTCTTC | CASSSTIAGVSNEQFF
TRBJ2-7 | NA | TRBV11-3 | NA | TGTGCCAGCACGGTCAGACACCCCTACGAGCAGTACTTC | CASTVRHPYEQYF
TRBJ1-1 | NA | TRBV11-2 | NA | TGTGCCAGCAGCTTAGTAGTCATGAACACTGAAGCTTTCTTT | CASSLVVMNTEAFF
TRBJ2-7 | NA | TRBV4-2 | NA | TGTGCCAGCAGCCAACAGGGGATAAGAGCCTACGAGCAGTACTTC | CASSQQGIRAYEQYF
TRBJ2-5 | NA | TRBV18 | NA | TGTGCCAGCTCGCCCCGGGACTCCCAAGAGACCCAGTACTTC | CASSPRDSQETQYF
TRBJ2-1 | NA | TRBV4-1 | TRBD2 | TGCGCCAGCAGCCGCCTAGCGGGAGGGAGAAATGAGCAGTTCTTC | CASSRLAGGRNEQFF
TRBJ2-1 | NA | TRBV6-1 | TRBD2 | TGTGCCAGCAGTTGGACTAGCGAAGGCAATGAGCAGTTCTTC | CASSWTSEGNEQFF
TRBJ2-3 | once | TRBV4-1 | TRBD2 | TGCGCCAGCAGCCAAGATCGACCACTAGCGGGAGGGCCGTATACGCAGTATTTT | CASSQDRPLAGGPYTQYF
TRBJ2-2 | NA | TRBV19 | TRBD2 | TGTGCCAGTAGCACTAGCGGAGCGAACACCGGGGAGCTGTTTTTT | CASSTSGANTGELFF
TRBJ2-1 | NA | TRBV4-1 | TRBD1 | TGCGCCAGCACCCTTCCAGGGGGCCATGAGCAGTTCTTC | CASTLPGGHEQFF
TRBJ2-3 | few | TRBV27 | NA | TGTGCCAGCAGTTTCTATGACGGGAGCACAGATACGCAGTATTTT | CASSFYDGSTDTQYF
TRBJ2-7 | NA | TRBV6-5 | NA | TGTGCCAGCAGTTACGGGCGGGAAAGTGCGCAGTACTTC | CASSYGRESAQYF
TRBJ2-7 | NA | TRBV14 | TRBD2 | TGTGCCAGCAGCCAGGACGCTAGCGGGGGACGAGAGCAGTACTTC | CASSQDASGGREQYF